The entry that follows covers one T cell receptor (beta chain) sequence. As yet, its antigen is unknown. This sample stems from a study of neoadjuvant anti-PD-1 for oral cavity cancer. Study conclusions and caveats: PBMC Gini-index clonality exceeded responders' in non-responders post-nivolumab. With a few patients per group, TCR findings need larger cohorts.

The germline V and J ends were trimmed by 6 bases and 3 bases, with 17 bases remaining between them. Germline values: CDR1 MNHNY, CDR2 SVGAGI (reference sequence). The CDR3 contains 16 residues. Patients had HPV-negative, locally advanced oral cavity squamous cell carcinoma. Measured with immunoSEQ multiplex PCR; TCRdb has only the in-frame clones, and not every one. The sample lists around 81,000 clones; under 90% were seen once. The sample was PBMCs, taken before nivolumab (anti-PD-1) treatment. The clonotype originates from a person aged 35 to 85 with oral cavity squamous cell carcinoma. The chain couples TRBV6-6 to TRBJ1-4; the D is unclear. CDR3 sequence (DNA): TGTGCCAGCAGCCCCGTTCGGGAGGCTCCTAATGAAAAACTGTTTTTT. This sequence encodes CASSPVREAPNEKLFF.